Listed below are T cell receptor beta chains from one sample, sequenced in a study of T-cell memory formation after mild COVID-19. TCRdb fed the 5' RACE reads into MiXCR, producing one record per CDR3 protein. This table holds roughly 190,000 distinct CDR3 sequences, 15% to 20% found once. Specimen: PBMCs or a T cell subset sorted from them (not recorded which). All receptors derive from an adult woman who had mild COVID-19 (a few samples of this study predate the infection). Cell type and time point are not known. The CDR3 runs from the conserved cysteine through the conserved F or W. The D gene is left open where the match is weak. Some rows mark clone size as missing; the rest say once, few, many or name a class of expanded clone.

d_call | j_call | v_call | clone_size | cdr3_aa | cdr3_nt
TRBD1 | TRBJ2-1 | TRBV4-2 | few | CASSQDTGGAGNEQFF | TGTGCCAGCAGCCAAGATACAGGGGGCGCTGGGAATGAGCAGTTCTTC
- | TRBJ1-2 | TRBV5-4 | once | CASRRAGAGDYGYTF | TGTGCCAGCAGGCGGGCTGGGGCCGGGGACTATGGCTACACCTTC
- | TRBJ2-3 | TRBV11-2 | - | CASSPLAARRRDTDTQYF | TGTGCCAGCAGCCCACTCGCCGCTAGACGACGAGACACAGATACGCAGTATTTT
- | TRBJ2-5 | TRBV5-1 | few | CASSQGKGQETQYF | TGCGCCAGCAGCCAAGGCAAGGGACAAGAGACCCAGTACTTC
- | TRBJ1-2 | TRBV12-3/TRBV12-4 | - | CASTLGLNYGYTF | TGTGCCAGCACTCTGGGTCTTAACTATGGCTACACCTTC
- | TRBJ1-6 | TRBV20-1 | few | CSARVGTWAPLHF | TGCAGTGCTAGAGTGGGTACCTGGGCACCCCTCCACTTT
- | TRBJ1-6 | TRBV20-1 | few | CSASGYNSPLHF | TGCAGTGCGTCAGGGTATAATTCACCCCTCCACTTT
- | TRBJ1-2 | TRBV4-1 | few | CASSQDQGATWSKSGYTF | TGCGCCAGCAGCCAAGATCAGGGCGCAACTTGGAGTAAATCTGGCTACACCTTC
- | TRBJ1-1 | TRBV6-6 | few | CASSYIRARDTEAFF | TGTGCCAGCAGTTACATCAGGGCCCGGGACACTGAAGCTTTCTTT
- | TRBJ1-5 | TRBV7-9 | few | CASSSLRLPQHF | TGTGCCAGCAGCTCACTCCGGCTGCCCCAGCATTTT
- | TRBJ2-1 | TRBV14 | - | CASSQGGLSGRGNQQFF | TGTGCCAGCAGCCAAGGCGGACTTTCGGGGAGGGGGAATCAGCAGTTCTTC
TRBD1 | TRBJ2-1 | TRBV6-5 | few | CASSYGQDLFF | TGTGCCAGCAGTTACGGACAGGACTTGTTCTTC
TRBD1 | TRBJ1-6 | TRBV7-8 | - | CASSSQGTDNSPLHF | TGTGCCAGCAGCTCACAGGGGACCGATAATTCACCCCTCCACTTT
TRBD2 | TRBJ2-7 | TRBV7-9 | - | CASSLGHGRNPYEQYF | TGTGCCAGCAGCCTAGGGCACGGGAGGAACCCATACGAGCAGTACTTC
- | TRBJ2-7 | TRBV7-3 | - | CASSLNGYSYEQYF | TGTGCCAGCAGCTTAAACGGGTACTCCTACGAGCAGTACTTC
- | TRBJ1-1 | TRBV11-2 | - | CASSLRGLGAFF | TGTGCCAGCAGCTTAAGGGGTTTAGGAGCTTTCTTT
- | TRBJ2-1 | TRBV4-1 | - | CASSQESLGVYEQFF | TGCGCCAGCAGCCAAGAAAGTTTGGGGGTTTATGAGCAGTTCTTC
- | TRBJ1-2 | TRBV11-3 | - | CASSAGGLEYYGYTF | TGTGCCAGCAGCGCGGGCGGGCTGGAATACTATGGCTACACCTTC
TRBD1 | TRBJ1-1 | TRBV7-2 | few | CASSGQANTEAFF | TGCGCCAGCAGCGGACAGGCCAACACTGAAGCTTTCTTT
- | TRBJ1-1 | TRBV5-1 | many | CASSLSGIGPGNTEAFF | TGCGCCAGCAGCTTATCCGGGATCGGTCCAGGGAACACTGAAGCTTTCTTT
- | TRBJ1-5 | TRBV23-1 | - | CADRDRDGGDCNQPQHF | TGCGCCGACCGCGACCGGGACGGCGGGGATTGCAATCAGCCCCAGCATTTT
- | TRBJ2-1 | TRBV9 | many | CASSVTEVGLYNEQFF | TGTGCCAGCAGCGTAACGGAGGTTGGGCTATACAATGAGCAGTTCTTC
TRBD1 | TRBJ1-6 | TRBV5-1 | - | CASSPRQGSTNSPLHF | TGCGCCAGCAGCCCGCGACAGGGGTCAACGAATTCACCCCTCCACTTT
- | TRBJ2-2 | TRBV24-1 | many | CATSDFPGELFF | TGTGCCACCAGTGACTTCCCCGGGGAGCTGTTTTTT
- | TRBJ2-2 | TRBV5-1 | few | CASSLARAKNTGELFF | TGCGCCAGCAGCTTGGCCAGGGCTAAGAACACCGGGGAGCTGTTTTTT
TRBD1 | TRBJ2-7 | TRBV4-2 | - | CASSRDLTGKLYEQYF | TGTGCCAGCAGCCGAGATTTGACAGGGAAATTGTATGAGCAGTACTTC
- | TRBJ2-3 | TRBV6-5 | - | CASSYMNRGTDTQYF | TGTGCCAGCAGTTACATGAACAGGGGCACAGATACGCAGTATTTT
- | TRBJ2-3 | TRBV5-1 | few | CASSFLSRADTQYF | TGCGCCAGCAGCTTTCTTTCTAGAGCAGATACGCAGTATTTT
- | TRBJ2-2 | TRBV20-1 | - | CSARGQGRGTGELFF | TGCAGTGCTAGAGGGCAGGGTAGGGGCACCGGGGAGCTGTTTTTT
TRBD2 | TRBJ2-1 | TRBV12-3/TRBV12-4 | few | CASSPSGSFYNEQFF | TGTGCCAGCAGCCCGAGCGGGAGTTTCTACAATGAGCAGTTCTTC
- | TRBJ2-5 | TRBV11-2 | few | CASSRVLVNQETQYF | TGTGCCAGCAGCCGCGTCCTGGTAAATCAAGAGACCCAGTACTTC
- | TRBJ1-3 | TRBV7-8 | - | CASSLRGTSGNTIYF | TGTGCCAGCAGCTTAAGGGGGACGTCTGGAAACACCATATATTTT
- | TRBJ2-6 | TRBV27 | - | CATRPYSGANVLTF | TGTGCCACCCGGCCCTACAGCGGGGCCAACGTCCTGACTTTC
- | TRBJ1-2 | TRBV18 | few | CASSPSLTVVNYGYTF | TGTGCCAGCTCACCATCGCTGACAGTCGTGAACTATGGCTACACCTTC
- | TRBJ2-7 | TRBV3-1 | - | CASRSGPLEQYF | TGTGCCAGCAGAAGCGGACCCTTAGAGCAGTACTTC
- | TRBJ1-2 | TRBV18 | few | CASSANRAYGYTF | TGTGCCAGCTCTGCCAACAGGGCCTATGGCTACACCTTC
- | TRBJ2-1 | TRBV2 | - | CASRGDVNEQFF | TGTGCCAGCAGGGGCGACGTCAATGAGCAGTTCTTC
TRBD2 | TRBJ2-5 | TRBV7-9 | - | CASSLATGGRETQYF | TGTGCCAGCAGCTTAGCGACGGGAGGGCGAGAGACCCAGTACTTC
TRBD2 | TRBJ2-7 | TRBV7-3 | few | CASSVTSGESYEQYF | TGTGCCAGCAGCGTTACTAGCGGGGAGTCCTACGAGCAGTACTTC
TRBD1 | TRBJ1-2 | TRBV6-1 | once | CASSEAWTGSGYTF | TGTGCCAGCAGTGAAGCGTGGACAGGCTCTGGCTACACCTTC
- | TRBJ1-2 | TRBV12-3/TRBV12-4 | - | CASSLVGGDGYTF | TGTGCCAGCAGTTTAGTGGGCGGGGATGGCTACACCTTC
- | TRBJ1-1 | TRBV12-3/TRBV12-4 | few | CASSFSTSHTEAFF | TGTGCCAGCAGTTTTAGTACATCACACACTGAAGCTTTCTTT
TRBD2 | TRBJ2-3 | TRBV4-1 | - | CASSSGLAGLPSTDTQYF | TGCGCCAGCAGCTCTGGACTAGCGGGACTCCCTAGCACAGATACGCAGTATTTT
TRBD1 | TRBJ1-2 | TRBV20-1 | - | CCARDPAGGSYGYTF | TGCTGTGCTAGAGATCCGGCAGGGGGCAGTTATGGCTACACCTTC
TRBD2 | TRBJ2-2 | TRBV7-3 | many | CASSPSPLAGNTGELFF | TGTGCCAGCAGCCCTAGTCCACTAGCGGGGAACACCGGGGAGCTGTTTTTT
TRBD2 | TRBJ2-3 | TRBV2 | - | CASGPAWLAGVSTDTQYF | TGTGCCAGCGGTCCGGCTTGGCTAGCGGGAGTTTCTACAGATACGCAGTATTTT
- | TRBJ1-2 | TRBV6-5 | few | CASSYSLGVTYGYTF | TGTGCCAGCAGTTACTCGCTAGGGGTTACCTATGGCTACACCTTC
- | TRBJ2-5 | TRBV12-3/TRBV12-4 | - | CASSFGQPVRSIQETQYF | TGTGCCAGCAGTTTCGGGCAGCCCGTGCGCAGTATCCAAGAGACCCAGTACTTC
TRBD1 | TRBJ1-1 | TRBV5-1 | many | CASKQGGNTEAFF | TGCGCCAGCAAGCAGGGGGGGAACACTGAAGCTTTCTTT
TRBD2 | TRBJ2-3 | TRBV20-1 | - | CSAFRTSARDTQYF | TGCAGTGCTTTTCGGACTAGCGCTAGAGATACGCAGTATTTT
- | TRBJ2-5 | TRBV29-1 | - | CSVVRPASVQETQYF | TGCAGCGTTGTCAGGCCGGCTAGCGTCCAAGAGACCCAGTACTTC
- | TRBJ2-7 | TRBV2 | - | CASVGGESLEQYF | TGTGCCAGCGTGGGGGGTGAGAGTCTCGAGCAGTACTTC
TRBD1 | TRBJ1-1 | TRBV29-1 | - | CSVKRQGHHEAFF | TGCAGCGTTAAGAGACAGGGACACCATGAAGCTTTCTTT
- | TRBJ2-6 | TRBV24-1 | few | CATRDRAVGANVLTF | TGTGCCACCAGAGACAGAGCTGTCGGGGCCAACGTCCTGACTTTC
- | TRBJ2-2 | TRBV7-9 | few | CASSLATGGGELFF | TGTGCCAGCAGCTTAGCAACAGGTGGCGGGGAGCTGTTTTTT
- | TRBJ1-2 | TRBV10-3 | few | CAISDPRGDGGYTF | TGTGCCATCAGTGACCCCCGCGGGGATGGCGGCTACACCTTC
TRBD2 | TRBJ2-7 | TRBV29-1 | - | CSVQAGGTYEQYF | TGCAGCGTTCAAGCGGGAGGGACCTACGAGCAGTACTTC